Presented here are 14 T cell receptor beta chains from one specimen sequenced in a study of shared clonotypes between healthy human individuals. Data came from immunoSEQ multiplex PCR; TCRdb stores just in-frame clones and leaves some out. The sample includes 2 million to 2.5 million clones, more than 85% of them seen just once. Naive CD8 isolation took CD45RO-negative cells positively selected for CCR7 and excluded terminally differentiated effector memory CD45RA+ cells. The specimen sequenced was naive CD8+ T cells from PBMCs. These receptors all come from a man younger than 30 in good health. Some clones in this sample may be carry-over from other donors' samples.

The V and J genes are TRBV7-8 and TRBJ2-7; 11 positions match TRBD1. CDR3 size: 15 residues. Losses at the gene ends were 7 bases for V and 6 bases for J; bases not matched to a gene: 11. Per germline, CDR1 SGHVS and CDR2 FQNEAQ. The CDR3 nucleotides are TGTGCCAGCATCTCGTTTGGACAGGGGGCTTCCGAGCAGTACTTC. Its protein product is CASISFGQGASEQYF.

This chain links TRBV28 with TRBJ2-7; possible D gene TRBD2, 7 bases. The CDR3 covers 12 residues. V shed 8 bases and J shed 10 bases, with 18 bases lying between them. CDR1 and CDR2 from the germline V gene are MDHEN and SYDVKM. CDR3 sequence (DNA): TGTGCCAGCTCCGGACTAGAGGGGGTTCAGTACTTC. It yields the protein CASSGLEGVQYF.

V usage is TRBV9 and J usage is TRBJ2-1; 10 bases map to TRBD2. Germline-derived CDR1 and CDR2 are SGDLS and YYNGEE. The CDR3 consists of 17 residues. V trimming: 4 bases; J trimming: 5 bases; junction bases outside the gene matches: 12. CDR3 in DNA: TGTGCCAGCAGCTCGCCCTTTGGACTAGCGGCCAACAATGAGCAGTTCTTC. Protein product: CASSSPFGLAANNEQFF.

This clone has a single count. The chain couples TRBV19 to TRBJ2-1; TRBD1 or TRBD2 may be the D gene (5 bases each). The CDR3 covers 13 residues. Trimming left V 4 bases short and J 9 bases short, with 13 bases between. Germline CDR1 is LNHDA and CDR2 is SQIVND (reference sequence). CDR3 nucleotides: TGTGCCAGTAGTACACTAGTAGGGGTTGAGCAGTTCTTC. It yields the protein CASSTLVGVEQFF. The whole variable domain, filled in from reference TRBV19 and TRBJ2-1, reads DGGITQSPKYLFRKEGQNVTLSCEQNLNHDAMYWYRQDPGQGLRLIYYSQIVNDFQKGDIAEGYSVSREKKESFPLTVTSAQKNPTAFYLCASSTLVGVEQFFGPGTRLTVL.

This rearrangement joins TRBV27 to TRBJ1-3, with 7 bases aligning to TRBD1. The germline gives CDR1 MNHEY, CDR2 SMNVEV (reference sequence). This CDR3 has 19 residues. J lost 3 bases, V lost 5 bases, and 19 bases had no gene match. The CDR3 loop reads CASSARYTPGQIIGNTIYF. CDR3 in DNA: TGTGCCAGCAGTGCGCGATATACCCCGGGACAGATTATTGGAAACACCATATATTTT.

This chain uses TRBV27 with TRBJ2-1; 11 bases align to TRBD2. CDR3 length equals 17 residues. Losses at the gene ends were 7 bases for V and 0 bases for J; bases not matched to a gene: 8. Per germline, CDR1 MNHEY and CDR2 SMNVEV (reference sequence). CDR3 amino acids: CASIPTSGVLSYNEQFF. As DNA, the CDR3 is TGTGCCAGCATCCCGACTAGCGGGGTGCTCTCCTACAATGAGCAGTTCTTC.

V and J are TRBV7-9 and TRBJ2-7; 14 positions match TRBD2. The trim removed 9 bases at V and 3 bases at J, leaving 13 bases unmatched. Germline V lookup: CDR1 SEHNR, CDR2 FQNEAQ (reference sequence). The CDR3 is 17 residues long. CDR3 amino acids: CASLGDGGTSGSYEQYF. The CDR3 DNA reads TGTGCCAGTTTGGGGGACGGAGGGACTAGCGGGAGCTACGAGCAGTACTTC. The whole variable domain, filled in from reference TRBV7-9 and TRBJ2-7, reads DTGVSQNPRHKITKRGQNVTFRCDPISEHNRLYWYRQTLGQGPEFLTYFQNEAQLEKSRLLSDRFSAERPKGSFSTLEIQRTEQGDSAMYLCASLGDGGTSGSYEQYFGPGTRLTVT.

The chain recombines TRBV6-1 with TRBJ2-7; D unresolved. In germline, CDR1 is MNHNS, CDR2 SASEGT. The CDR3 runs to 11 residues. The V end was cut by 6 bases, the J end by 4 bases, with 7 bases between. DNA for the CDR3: TGTGCCAGCAGGGCCCTTTACGAGCAGTACTTC. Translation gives CASRALYEQYF.

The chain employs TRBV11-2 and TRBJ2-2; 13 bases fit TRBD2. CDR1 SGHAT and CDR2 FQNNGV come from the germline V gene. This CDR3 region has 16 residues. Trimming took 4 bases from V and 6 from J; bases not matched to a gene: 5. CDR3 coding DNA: TGTGCCAGCAGCTATCCTGGACTAGCGGGAGCCGGGGAGCTGTTTTTT. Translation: CASSYPGLAGAGELFF.

CDR3 in amino acids: CASSQGPGTGGSGYTF. The CDR3 DNA reads TGCGCCAGCAGCCAAGGTCCCGGGACAGGGGGCTCTGGCTACACCTTC. The chain couples TRBV4-1 to TRBJ1-2; 12 positions match TRBD1. Trimming took 1 base from V and 7 from J; bases not matched to a gene: 7. This CDR3 is 16 amino acids long. Germline V gene data show CDR1 as MGHRA and CDR2 as YSYEKL.

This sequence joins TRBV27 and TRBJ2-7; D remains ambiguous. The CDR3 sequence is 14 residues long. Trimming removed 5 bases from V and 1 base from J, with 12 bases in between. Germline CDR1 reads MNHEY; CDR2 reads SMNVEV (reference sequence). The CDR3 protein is CASSPPTPSYEQYF. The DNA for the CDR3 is TGTGCCAGCAGTCCCCCAACTCCTTCCTACGAGCAGTACTTC.

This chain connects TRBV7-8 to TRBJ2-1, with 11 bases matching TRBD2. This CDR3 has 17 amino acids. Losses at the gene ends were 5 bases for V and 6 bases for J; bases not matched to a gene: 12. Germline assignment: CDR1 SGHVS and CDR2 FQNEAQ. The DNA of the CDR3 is TGTGCCAGCAGCCTTAAGGTGACTAGCGGGAAGGGCAATGAGCAGTTCTTC. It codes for CASSLKVTSGKGNEQFF. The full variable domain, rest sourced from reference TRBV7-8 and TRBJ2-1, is GAGVSQSPRYKVAKRGQDVALRCDPISGHVSLFWYQQALGQGPEFLTYFQNEAQLDKSGLPSDRFFAERPEGSVSTLKIQRTQQEDSAVYLCASSLKVTSGKGNEQFFGPGTRLTVL.

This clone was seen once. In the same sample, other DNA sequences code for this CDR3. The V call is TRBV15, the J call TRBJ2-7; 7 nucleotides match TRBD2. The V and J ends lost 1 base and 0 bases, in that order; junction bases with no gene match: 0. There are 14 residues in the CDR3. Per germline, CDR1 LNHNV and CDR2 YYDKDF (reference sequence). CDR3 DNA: TGTGCCACCAGCAGAGGCGGGAGCTCCTACGAGCAGTACTTC. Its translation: CATSRGGSSYEQYF.

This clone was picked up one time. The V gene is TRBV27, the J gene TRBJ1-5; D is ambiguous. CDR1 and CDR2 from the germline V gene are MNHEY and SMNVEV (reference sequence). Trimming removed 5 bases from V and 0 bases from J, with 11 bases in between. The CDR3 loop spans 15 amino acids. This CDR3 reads CASSAGPLSNQPQHF. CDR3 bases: TGTGCCAGCAGTGCCGGGCCCCTTAGCAATCAGCCCCAGCATTTT.